Presented here are 26 T cell receptor beta chains from one specimen sequenced in a study of T cells in localized non-small cell lung cancer. Assay: immunoSEQ multiplex PCR; the TCRdb copy retains only in-frame clones and omits some. The table has about 30,000 clones, 91% seen once. The sequences come from PBMCs, collected before any cancer treatment. The receptors derive from a man between 40 and 69 years old with stage II lung adenocarcinoma.

The chain is built from TRBV27 and TRBJ2-5; TRBD2 is a possible D gene (6 bases). The CDR3 is made up of 14 amino acids. Germline lookup yields CDR1 MNHEY and CDR2 SMNVEV (reference sequence). Trimming pared 1 base from V and 4 bases from J, leaving 10 bases between. The CDR3 is CASSLFRGGETQYF. The CDR3, as DNA: TGTGCCAGCAGTTTATTTCGGGGAGGAGAGACCCAGTACTTC.

The rearrangement joins TRBV10-3 to TRBJ1-4, with a tentative D call TRBD1 (5 bases). Germline V gene lookup returns CDR1 ENHRY and CDR2 SYGVKD. The CDR3 is made up of 13 amino acids. The V and J ends lost 7 bases and 3 bases respectively, with 9 bases between them. The CDR3 sequence is CAIKEGPNEKLFF. In DNA, the CDR3 is TGTGCCATCAAGGAGGGACCTAATGAAAAACTGTTTTTT.

The V gene is TRBV9, the J gene TRBJ1-2, with D maybe TRBD1 (6 bases). Trimming removed 2 bases from V and 4 bases from J, with 18 bases in between. This CDR3 contains 16 residues. CDR1 and CDR2 (germline): SGDLS, YYNGEE. In DNA, the CDR3 is TGTGCCAGCAGCGTGTTGGGCACAGGGTCAGGCTATGGCTACACCTTC. Protein: CASSVLGTGSGYGYTF.

The chain carries TRBV9 and TRBJ2-3; 8 positions agree with TRBD2. With V trimmed by 0 bases and J by 4 bases, 7 bases remained unmatched. Germline V gene lookup returns CDR1 SGDLS and CDR2 YYNGEE. This CDR3 is 16 amino acids long. This chain's CDR3 is CASSVVPSGPPDTQYF. CDR3 DNA sequence: TGTGCCAGCAGCGTAGTCCCTAGCGGGCCCCCAGATACGCAGTATTTT.

The gene calls are TRBV6-5 and TRBJ1-1; 7 nucleotides agree with TRBD1. CDR1 and CDR2 (germline): MNHEY, SVGAGI. The CDR3 runs 15 residues. V was clipped by 7 bases and J by 1 base; unmatched bases: 9. The CDR3 sequence is CASTLKGGRNTEAFF. CDR3 DNA sequence: TGTGCCAGCACCCTAAAAGGGGGCAGGAACACTGAAGCTTTCTTT.

This chain uses TRBV5-1 with TRBJ2-2; D possibly corresponds to TRBD2 (6 bases). V was cut by 4 bases and J by 8 bases, with 9 bases left in between. Germline V gives CDR1 SGHRS, CDR2 YFSETQ. The CDR3 totals 12 residues. The CDR3 region is CASSEEGGELFF. In DNA, the CDR3 is TGCGCCAGCAGCGAGGAGGGAGGGGAGCTGTTTTTT. The full variable domain, with the rest looked up from reference TRBV5-1 and TRBJ2-2, is KAGVTQTPRYLIKTRGQQVTLSCSPISGHRSVSWYQQTPGQGLQFLFEYFSETQRNKGNFPGRFSGRQFSNSRSEMNVSTLELGDSALYLCASSEEGGELFFGEGSRLTVL.

The chain couples TRBV30 to TRBJ1-4; D remains ambiguous. In germline, CDR1 is GTSNPN, CDR2 SVGIG (reference sequence). The CDR3 is made up of 13 amino acids. V lost 3 bases and J lost 8, with 13 bases in between. The CDR3 here is CAWSREEGEKLFF. The CDR3 DNA is TGTGCCTGGAGCCGGGAAGAAGGAGAAAAACTGTTTTTT.

This clone was detected only once. V gene TRBV7-3 combines with J gene TRBJ2-1; D remains ambiguous. CDR3 length: 13 amino acids. The V and J ends lost 0 bases and 5 bases respectively, with 5 bases between them. CDR1 is SGHTA, CDR2 FQGTGA, per germline. CDR3 region: CASSLTADNEQFF. The DNA for the CDR3 is TGTGCCAGCAGCTTAACAGCAGACAATGAGCAGTTCTTC. The complete variable domain, with remaining parts taken from reference TRBV7-3 and TRBJ2-1, reads GAGVSQTPSNKVTEKGKYVELRCDPISGHTALYWYRQSLGQGPEFLIYFQGTGAADDSGLPNDRFFAVRPEGSVSTLKIQRTERGDSAVYLCASSLTADNEQFFGPGTRLTVL.

The chain couples TRBV19 to TRBJ2-5; a possible D gene is TRBD2 (6 bases). The CDR3 extends over 13 amino acids. V lost 7 bases to trimming and J lost 3 bases, with 12 bases between them. Per the germline V gene, CDR1 is LNHDA and CDR2 is SQIVND (reference sequence). Here the CDR3 reads CASKGTLKETQYF. Written as DNA, the CDR3 is TGTGCCAGTAAAGGGACTCTCAAAGAGACCCAGTACTTC. Full variable domain (missing parts from reference TRBV19 and TRBJ2-5): DGGITQSPKYLFRKEGQNVTLSCEQNLNHDAMYWYRQDPGQGLRLIYYSQIVNDFQKGDIAEGYSVSREKKESFPLTVTSAQKNPTAFYLCASKGTLKETQYFGPGTRLLVL.

The chain carries TRBV9 and TRBJ2-1; 9 bases fit TRBD2. Germline CDR1 SGDLS, CDR2 YYNGEE. With 2 bases clipped from V and 5 bases from J, the junction kept 5 bases outside the gene matches. The CDR3 is 15 amino acids. CDR3 amino acids: CASSVGTSRNNEQFF. DNA for the CDR3: TGTGCCAGCAGCGTCGGGACTAGCCGAAACAATGAGCAGTTCTTC. Full variable domain (missing parts from reference TRBV9 and TRBJ2-1): DSGVTQTPKHLITATGQRVTLRCSPRSGDLSVYWYQQSLDQGLQFLIQYYNGEERAKGNILERFSAQQFPDLHSELNLSSLELGDSALYFCASSVGTSRNNEQFFGPGTRLTVL.

The V gene is TRBV7-3, the J gene TRBJ2-1; 9 bases map to TRBD1. The CDR3 extends over 17 amino acids. Germline CDR1 and CDR2: SGHTA and FQGTGA. V shed 2 bases and J 0 bases; nucleotides not matched to a gene: 5. The CDR3 nucleotides read TGTGCCAGCAGCTTACCGACGACAGGGGGCTCCTACAATGAGCAGTTCTTC. Protein product: CASSLPTTGGSYNEQFF.

V gene TRBV29-1 combines with J gene TRBJ2-1, with D unclear. This CDR3 comprises 10 residues. V was cut by 5 bases and J by 9 bases, with 8 bases left in between. The germline CDR1 and CDR2 sequences are SQVTM and ANQGSEA. The CDR3 region has the DNA TGCAGCGTTCTACCCCCTGAGCAGTTCTTC. Protein product: CSVLPPEQFF.

The chain carries TRBV6-5 and TRBJ2-3; D is uncertain. Trimming removed 3 bases from V and 5 bases from J, with 18 bases in between. CDR1 is MNHEY, CDR2 SVGAGI, per germline. The length of the CDR3 is 16 residues. CDR3 protein: CASSYEKGMVEDTQYF. CDR3 DNA: TGTGCCAGCAGTTATGAGAAGGGAATGGTAGAAGATACGCAGTATTTT.

This clone showed up just a few times. The genes are TRBV29-1 and TRBJ1-1; D remains ambiguous. The length of the CDR3 is 15 residues. Germline-derived CDR1 and CDR2 are SQVTM and ANQGSEA. Trimming pared 2 bases from V and 1 base from J, leaving 14 bases between. As DNA, the CDR3 is TGCAGCGTTGAAATTTGGGCGGCCTCGAACACTGAAGCTTTCTTT. Translated: CSVEIWAASNTEAFF.

The chain links TRBV6-1 to TRBJ1-6, with 7 bases aligning to TRBD1. The CDR3 covers 15 residues. Germline assignment: CDR1 MNHNS and CDR2 SASEGT. With V trimmed by 6 bases and J by 4 bases, 6 bases remained unmatched. The CDR3 reads CASRGTAPYNSPLHF. CDR3 nucleotide sequence: TGTGCCAGCAGGGGGACAGCCCCATATAATTCACCCCTCCACTTT.

The chain joins TRBV5-1 to TRBJ1-1; possible D gene TRBD1, 5 bases. The CDR3 has 15 residues. V gave up 2 bases and J gave up 2 bases, with 13 bases separating them. Per germline, CDR1 SGHRS and CDR2 YFSETQ. CDR3 protein: CASSFSAGRNTEAFF. In DNA, the CDR3 is TGCGCCAGCAGCTTTTCGGCAGGGCGAAACACTGAAGCTTTCTTT.

The CDR3 DNA reads as TGCAGCGTCCAGGGGGCAAATCAGCCCCAGCATTTT. Protein sequence: CSVQGANQPQHF. This chain links TRBV29-1 with TRBJ1-5; 8 nucleotides align to TRBD1. CDR1 SQVTM and CDR2 ANQGSEA come from the germline V gene. This CDR3 spans 12 amino acids. J gave up 4 bases and V 6 bases, and 2 bases lay outside the gene matches.

This clone was observed a single time. This chain joins TRBV29-1 and TRBJ1-2; the D gene is possibly TRBD1 (5 bases). CDR3 size: 15 residues. Germline lookup yields CDR1 SQVTM and CDR2 ANQGSEA. V dropped 5 bases and J dropped 3 bases, with 19 bases sitting between them. CDR3 bases: TGCAGCGTTTCCGACACCGGGACTGGCGACTATGGCTACACCTTC. Residues: CSVSDTGTGDYGYTF.

The chain is built from TRBV28 and TRBJ2-5; 8 bases align to TRBD2. The CDR3 totals 14 residues. V shed 2 bases and J 4 bases; nucleotides not matched to a gene: 3. In germline, CDR1 is MDHEN, CDR2 SYDVKM. The CDR3 DNA reads as TGTGCCAGCAGTTTAGCCCTAGCGGGAGAGACCCAGTACTTC. Its protein product is CASSLALAGETQYF.

The V and J genes are TRBV7-9 and TRBJ2-1; 9 bases match TRBD2. CDR1 is SEHNR and CDR2 is FQNEAQ in the germline V gene (reference sequence). With 5 bases clipped from V and 0 bases from J, the junction kept 11 bases outside the gene matches. The CDR3 loop spans 18 amino acids. The CDR3 region is CASSLFRGLALSYNEQFF. The CDR3 DNA is TGTGCCAGCAGCCTCTTTCGGGGACTAGCACTCTCCTACAATGAGCAGTTCTTC.

V usage is TRBV27 and J usage is TRBJ1-5, with 9 bases lining up with TRBD1. Germline V gives CDR1 MNHEY, CDR2 SMNVEV (reference sequence). V was clipped by 3 bases and J by 5 bases; unmatched bases: 8. The CDR3 runs 16 residues. As DNA, the CDR3 is TGTGCCAGCAGTTTGTCCGGGGGACAGGGATATCAGCCCCAGCATTTT. The encoded protein is CASSLSGGQGYQPQHF.

CDR3 sequence: CASSQDGGRGGASTDTQYF. The CDR3 nucleotides are TGCGCCAGCAGCCAAGATGGGGGCAGGGGGGGAGCTAGCACAGATACGCAGTATTTT. The V gene is TRBV4-3, the J gene TRBJ2-3; the D gene could be TRBD1 or TRBD2 (7 bases each). This CDR3 comprises 19 residues. The V gene lost 0 bases and the J gene lost 0 bases, with 19 bases spanning the gap. The germline V gene has CDR1 LGHNA and CDR2 YSLEER.

The rearrangement links TRBV7-9 to TRBJ1-1; no reliable D call. Germline V gene lookup returns CDR1 SEHNR and CDR2 FQNEAQ (reference sequence). V was shortened by 3 bases and J by 4 bases, with 15 bases between the two germline ends. The CDR3 spans 15 residues. The CDR3 DNA follows: TGTGCCAGCAGCTTGTCGGGGAGTGGAAGCACTGAAGCTTTCTTT. Translating it yields CASSLSGSGSTEAFF. The whole variable domain, remainder taken from reference TRBV7-9 and TRBJ1-1, is DTGVSQNPRHKITKRGQNVTFRCDPISEHNRLYWYRQTLGQGPEFLTYFQNEAQLEKSRLLSDRFSAERPKGSFSTLEIQRTEQGDSAMYLCASSLSGSGSTEAFFGQGTRLTVV.

The chain employs TRBV27 and TRBJ1-2; 7 bases map to TRBD1. The CDR3 length is 15 residues. Unmatched junction bases numbered 11, after V lost 5 bases and J lost 5 bases. Looked up from germline, CDR1 is MNHEY and CDR2 is SMNVEV (reference sequence). CDR3 amino acids: CASSPNTGVRYGYTF. The CDR3 DNA sequence: TGTGCCAGCAGTCCGAATACAGGGGTCCGGTATGGCTACACCTTC.

This chain uses TRBV27 with TRBJ1-3; the D gene is possibly TRBD1 (5 bases). V was cut by 6 bases and J by 2 bases, with 8 bases left in between. Germline-derived CDR1 and CDR2 are MNHEY and SMNVEV (reference sequence). The CDR3 runs 13 residues. This CDR3 reads CASSGTPGNTIYF. Here the CDR3 DNA reads TGTGCCAGCAGCGGGACCCCTGGAAACACCATATATTTT.

The chain employs TRBV28 and TRBJ2-1, with 12 bases lining up with TRBD2. CDR1 MDHEN and CDR2 SYDVKM come from the germline V gene. The ends lost 2 bases at V and 7 bases at J; junction bases unmatched: 6. The CDR3 runs to 16 residues. CDR3 nucleotide sequence: TGTGCCAGCAGTTTACAGACTAGCGGGAGTGGAAATGAGCAGTTCTTC. Translated: CASSLQTSGSGNEQFF.